The TCR beta chain under discussion was sequenced for a study of shared clonotypes between healthy human individuals. Study-wide context: A few men and a couple of women, aged 18 to 49, were donors.

Authors' analysis steps: Because ImmunoSEQ provided only junction sequences with no quality scores, the filtering differed. Produced via immunoSEQ multiplex PCR; TCRdb's table is partial and in-frame only. The V and J calls and the clone size are those of that table, but D and trimming were determined from the DNA. The table has roughly 1,000,000 clones, about 80% seen once; the top ten hold about 0.52%. CDR1 and CDR2 from the germline V gene are SGHNT and YENEEA. This CDR3 region has 13 residues. V dropped 1 base and J dropped 1 base, with 4 bases sitting between them. Concerning this clone itself: This may be a read error: a much more frequent sequence differs by one nucleotide. Other DNA sequences in this specimen translate into the identical CDR3.

The clonotype comes from a man between 18 and 29 years old in good health. Some clones in this sample may be carry-over from other donors' samples. The genes are TRBV11-3 and TRBJ1-1; no clear D gene. The source material was memory CD4+ T cells from PBMCs. Subset reported: CD45RA-negative fraction. CDR3 amino acids: CASSLGPNTEAFF. In DNA, the CDR3 is TGTGCCAGCAGCTTAGGCCCGAACACTGAAGCTTTCTTT.